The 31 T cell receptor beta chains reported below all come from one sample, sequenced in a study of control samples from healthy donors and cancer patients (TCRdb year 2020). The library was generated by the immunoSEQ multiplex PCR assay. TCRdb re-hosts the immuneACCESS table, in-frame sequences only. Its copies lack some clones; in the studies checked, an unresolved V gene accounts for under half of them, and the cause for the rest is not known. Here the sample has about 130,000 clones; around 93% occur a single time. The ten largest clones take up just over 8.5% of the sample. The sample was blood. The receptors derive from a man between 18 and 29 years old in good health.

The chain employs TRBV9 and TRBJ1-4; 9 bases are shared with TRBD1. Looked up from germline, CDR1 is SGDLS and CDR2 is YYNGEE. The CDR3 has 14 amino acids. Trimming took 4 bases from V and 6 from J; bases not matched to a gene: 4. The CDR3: CASSSRQGDEKLFF. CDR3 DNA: TGTGCCAGCAGCTCTCGACAGGGGGATGAAAAACTGTTTTTT.

CDR3 sequence reads: CASSEQTNSPLHF. The CDR3 bases are TGCGCCAGCAGTGAACAGACTAATTCACCCCTCCACTTT. This sequence joins TRBV10-1 and TRBJ1-6; the D is unclear. The germline V gene encodes CDR1 WNHNN and CDR2 SYGVQD (reference sequence). Trimming took 3 bases from V and 6 from J, leaving 6 bases between them. This CDR3 region has 13 residues.

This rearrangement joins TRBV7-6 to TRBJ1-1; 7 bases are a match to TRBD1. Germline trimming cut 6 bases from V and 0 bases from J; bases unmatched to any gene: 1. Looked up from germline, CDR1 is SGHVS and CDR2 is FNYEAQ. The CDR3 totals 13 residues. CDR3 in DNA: TGTGCCAGCAGGGGACAGATGAACACTGAAGCTTTCTTT. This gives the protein CASRGQMNTEAFF.

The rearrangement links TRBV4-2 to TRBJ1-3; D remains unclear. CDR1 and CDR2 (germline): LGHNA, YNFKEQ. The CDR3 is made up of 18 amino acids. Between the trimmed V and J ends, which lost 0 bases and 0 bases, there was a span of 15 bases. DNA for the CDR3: TGTGCCAGCAGCCAAGATCCTGGCAGGAGAGACTCTGGAAACACCATATATTTT. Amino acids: CASSQDPGRRDSGNTIYF.

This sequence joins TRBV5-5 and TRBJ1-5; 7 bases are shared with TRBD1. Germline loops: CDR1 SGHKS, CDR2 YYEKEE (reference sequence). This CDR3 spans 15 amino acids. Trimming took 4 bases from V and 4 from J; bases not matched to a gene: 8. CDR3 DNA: TGTGCCAGCAGCGCGGGGACAGCCCTAAATCAGCCCCAGCATTTT. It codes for CASSAGTALNQPQHF.

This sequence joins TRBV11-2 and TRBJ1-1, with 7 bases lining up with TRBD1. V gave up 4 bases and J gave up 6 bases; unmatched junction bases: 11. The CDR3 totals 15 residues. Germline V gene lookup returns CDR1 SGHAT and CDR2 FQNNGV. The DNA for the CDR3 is TGTGCCAGCAGCTCCACACCGACAGGGCAGGCTGAAGCTTTCTTT. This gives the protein CASSSTPTGQAEAFF.

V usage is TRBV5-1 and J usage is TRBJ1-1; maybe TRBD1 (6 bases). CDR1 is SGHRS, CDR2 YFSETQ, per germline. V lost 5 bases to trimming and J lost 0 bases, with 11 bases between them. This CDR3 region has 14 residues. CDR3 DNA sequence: TGCGCCAGCAGTACCGGGACACTGAACACTGAAGCTTTCTTT. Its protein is CASSTGTLNTEAFF.

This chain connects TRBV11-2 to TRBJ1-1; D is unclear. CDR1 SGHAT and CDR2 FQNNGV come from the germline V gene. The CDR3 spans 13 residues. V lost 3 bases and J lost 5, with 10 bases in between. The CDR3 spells CASSLVEQTEAFF. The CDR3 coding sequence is TGTGCCAGCAGCTTGGTCGAACAAACTGAAGCTTTCTTT.

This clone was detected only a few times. CDR3 DNA: TGTGCCAGCAGCTGGGACAGCTGGGACAATCAGCCCCAGCATTTT. Residues: CASSWDSWDNQPQHF. This chain uses TRBV5-5 with TRBJ1-5; 7 positions match TRBD1. The CDR3 is 15 residues long. Unmatched junction bases numbered 6, after V lost 3 bases and J lost 3 bases. Germline V gene data show CDR1 as SGHKS and CDR2 as YYEKEE (reference sequence).

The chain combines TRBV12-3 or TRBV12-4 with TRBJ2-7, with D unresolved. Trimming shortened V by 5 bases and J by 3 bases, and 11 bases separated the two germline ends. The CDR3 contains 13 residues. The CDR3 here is CASSRWVDYEQYF. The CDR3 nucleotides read TGTGCCAGCAGTCGCTGGGTCGACTACGAGCAGTACTTC.

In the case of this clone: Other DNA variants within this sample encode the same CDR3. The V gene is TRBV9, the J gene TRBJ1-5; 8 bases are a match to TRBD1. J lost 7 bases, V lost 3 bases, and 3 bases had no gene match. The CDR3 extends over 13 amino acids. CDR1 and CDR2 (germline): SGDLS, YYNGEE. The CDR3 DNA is TGTGCCAGCAGCGGTACAGGGGGGCAGCCCCAGCATTTT. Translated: CASSGTGGQPQHF.

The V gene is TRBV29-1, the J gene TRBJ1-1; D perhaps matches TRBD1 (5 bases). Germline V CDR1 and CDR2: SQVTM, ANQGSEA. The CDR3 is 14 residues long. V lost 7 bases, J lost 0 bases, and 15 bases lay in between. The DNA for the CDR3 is TGCAGCGGAACCAAGGGACTTTTGAACACTGAAGCTTTCTTT. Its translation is CSGTKGLLNTEAFF.

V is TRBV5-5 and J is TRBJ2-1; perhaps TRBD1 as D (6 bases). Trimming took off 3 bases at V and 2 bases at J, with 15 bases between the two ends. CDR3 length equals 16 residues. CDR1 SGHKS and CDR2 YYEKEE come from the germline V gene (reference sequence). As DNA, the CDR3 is TGTGCCAGCAGCTCCCGGACAGCGAGCCCCTACAATGAGCAGTTCTTC. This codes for CASSSRTASPYNEQFF.

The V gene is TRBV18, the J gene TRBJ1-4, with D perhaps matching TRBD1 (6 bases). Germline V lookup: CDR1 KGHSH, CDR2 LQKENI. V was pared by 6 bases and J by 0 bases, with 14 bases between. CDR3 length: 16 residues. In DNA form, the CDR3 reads TGTGCCAGCTCCCCGGGACAAACGGCAACTAATGAAAAACTGTTTTTT. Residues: CASSPGQTATNEKLFF.

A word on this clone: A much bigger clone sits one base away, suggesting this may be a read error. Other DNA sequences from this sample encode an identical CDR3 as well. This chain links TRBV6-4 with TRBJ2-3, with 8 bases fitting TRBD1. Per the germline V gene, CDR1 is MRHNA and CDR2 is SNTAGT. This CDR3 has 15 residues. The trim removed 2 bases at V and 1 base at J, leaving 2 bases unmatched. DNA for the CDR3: TGTGCCAGCAGTGACGGGACAGGAGGCACAGATACGCAGTATTTT. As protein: CASSDGTGGTDTQYF.

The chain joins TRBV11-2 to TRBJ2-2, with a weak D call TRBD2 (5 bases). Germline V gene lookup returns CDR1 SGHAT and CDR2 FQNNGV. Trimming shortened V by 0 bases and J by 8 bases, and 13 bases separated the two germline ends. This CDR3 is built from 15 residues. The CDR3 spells CASSLDLATTGELFF. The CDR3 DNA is TGTGCCAGCAGCTTAGATCTGGCGACTACAGGGGAGCTGTTTTTT.

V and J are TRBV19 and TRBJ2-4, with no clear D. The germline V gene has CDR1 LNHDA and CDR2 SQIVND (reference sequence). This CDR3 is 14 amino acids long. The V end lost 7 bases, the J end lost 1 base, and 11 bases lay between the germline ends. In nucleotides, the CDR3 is TGTGCCAGTATCGGTGAGAGGGCCAAAAACATTCAGTACTTC. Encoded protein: CASIGERAKNIQYF.

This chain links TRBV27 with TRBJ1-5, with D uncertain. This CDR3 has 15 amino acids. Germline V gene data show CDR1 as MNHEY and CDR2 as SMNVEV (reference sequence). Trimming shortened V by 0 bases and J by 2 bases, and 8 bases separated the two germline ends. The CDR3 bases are TGTGCCAGCAGTTTATCTTCTCCCGGCAATCAGCCCCAGCATTTT. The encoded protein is CASSLSSPGNQPQHF.

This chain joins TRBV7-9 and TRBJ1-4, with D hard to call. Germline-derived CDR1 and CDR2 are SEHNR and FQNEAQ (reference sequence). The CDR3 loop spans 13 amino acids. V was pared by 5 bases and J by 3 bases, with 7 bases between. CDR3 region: CASSLPPNEKLFF. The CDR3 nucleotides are TGTGCCAGCAGCCTCCCCCCTAATGAAAAACTGTTTTTT. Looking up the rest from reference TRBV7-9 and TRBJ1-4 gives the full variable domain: DTGVSQNPRHKITKRGQNVTFRCDPISEHNRLYWYRQTLGQGPEFLTYFQNEAQLEKSRLLSDRFSAERPKGSFSTLEIQRTEQGDSAMYLCASSLPPNEKLFFGSGTQLSVL.

CDR3 bases: TGTGCCAGCAGCTTAGTAGGTTGGGGTTCTAATGAAAAACTGTTTTTT. Translation gives CASSLVGWGSNEKLFF. The chain links TRBV7-2 to TRBJ1-4, with D hard to call. Germline lookup yields CDR1 SGHTA and CDR2 FQGNSA. V was shortened by 1 base and J by 3 bases, with 12 bases between the two germline ends. The CDR3 covers 16 residues.

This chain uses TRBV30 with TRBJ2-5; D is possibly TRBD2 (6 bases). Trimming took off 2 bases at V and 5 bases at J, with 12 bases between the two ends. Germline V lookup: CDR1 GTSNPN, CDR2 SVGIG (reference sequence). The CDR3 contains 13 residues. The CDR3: CAWSNSGRETQYF. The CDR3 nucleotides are TGTGCCTGGAGTAACTCAGGGAGGGAGACCCAGTACTTC.

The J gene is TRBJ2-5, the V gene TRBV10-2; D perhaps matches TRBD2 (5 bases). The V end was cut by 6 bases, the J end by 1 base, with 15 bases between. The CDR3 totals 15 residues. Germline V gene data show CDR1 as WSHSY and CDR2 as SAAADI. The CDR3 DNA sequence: TGCGCCAGCAGCAATGGATGGAGCGGCCAAGAGACCCAGTACTTC. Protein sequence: CASSNGWSGQETQYF.

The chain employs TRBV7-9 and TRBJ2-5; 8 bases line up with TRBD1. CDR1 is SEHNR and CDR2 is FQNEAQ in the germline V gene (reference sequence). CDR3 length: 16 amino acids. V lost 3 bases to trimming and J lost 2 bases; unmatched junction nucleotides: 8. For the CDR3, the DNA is TGTGCCAGCAGCTTTGAGGTGGGACAGGCTCAAGAGACCCAGTACTTC. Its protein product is CASSFEVGQAQETQYF.

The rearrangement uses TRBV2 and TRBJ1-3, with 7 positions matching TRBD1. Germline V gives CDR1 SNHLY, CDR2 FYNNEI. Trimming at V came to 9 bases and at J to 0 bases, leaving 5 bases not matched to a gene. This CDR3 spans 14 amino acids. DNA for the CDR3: TGTGCCAGTTGGGGACAGTTCTCTGGAAACACCATATATTTT. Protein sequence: CASWGQFSGNTIYF. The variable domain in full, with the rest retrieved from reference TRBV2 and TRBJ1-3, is EPEVTQTPSHQVTQMGQEVILRCVPISNHLYFYWYRQILGQKVEFLVSFYNNEISEKSEIFDDQFSVERPDGSNFTLKIRSTKLEDSAMYFCASWGQFSGNTIYFGEGSWLTVV.

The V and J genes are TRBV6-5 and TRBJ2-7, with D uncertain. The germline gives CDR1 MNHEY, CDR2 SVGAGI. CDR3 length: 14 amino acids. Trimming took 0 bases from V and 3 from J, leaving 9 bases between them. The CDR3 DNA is TGTGCCAGCAGTTACTCGTCGATGGGCTACGAGCAGTACTTC. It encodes CASSYSSMGYEQYF.

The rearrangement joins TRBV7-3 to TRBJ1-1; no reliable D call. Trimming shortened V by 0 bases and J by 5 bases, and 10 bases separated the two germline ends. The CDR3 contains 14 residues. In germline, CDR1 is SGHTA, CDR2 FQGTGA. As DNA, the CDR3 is TGTGCCAGCAGCTTAACTCATGGGGTTACTGAAGCTTTCTTT. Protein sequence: CASSLTHGVTEAFF. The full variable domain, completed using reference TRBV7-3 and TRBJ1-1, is GAGVSQTPSNKVTEKGKYVELRCDPISGHTALYWYRQSLGQGPEFLIYFQGTGAADDSGLPNDRFFAVRPEGSVSTLKIQRTERGDSAVYLCASSLTHGVTEAFFGQGTRLTVV.

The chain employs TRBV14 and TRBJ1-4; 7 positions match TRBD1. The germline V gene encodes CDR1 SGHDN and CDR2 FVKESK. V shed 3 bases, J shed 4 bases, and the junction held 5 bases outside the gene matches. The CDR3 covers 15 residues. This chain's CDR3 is CASSQRTGFNEKLFF. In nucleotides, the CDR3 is TGTGCCAGCAGCCAGAGGACAGGCTTTAATGAAAAACTGTTTTTT.

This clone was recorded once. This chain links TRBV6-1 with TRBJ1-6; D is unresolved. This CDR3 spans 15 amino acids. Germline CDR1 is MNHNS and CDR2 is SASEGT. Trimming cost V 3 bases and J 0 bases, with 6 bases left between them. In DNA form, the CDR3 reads TGTGCCAGCAGTGAGGTGAGCTCCTATAATTCACCCCTCCACTTT. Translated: CASSEVSSYNSPLHF.

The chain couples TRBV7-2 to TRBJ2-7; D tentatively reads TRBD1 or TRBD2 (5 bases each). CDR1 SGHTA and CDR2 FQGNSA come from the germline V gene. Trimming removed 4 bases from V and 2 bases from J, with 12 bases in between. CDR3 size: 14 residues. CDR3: CASSSGGGAYEQYF. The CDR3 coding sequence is TGTGCCAGCAGCTCGGGTGGGGGTGCCTACGAGCAGTACTTC.

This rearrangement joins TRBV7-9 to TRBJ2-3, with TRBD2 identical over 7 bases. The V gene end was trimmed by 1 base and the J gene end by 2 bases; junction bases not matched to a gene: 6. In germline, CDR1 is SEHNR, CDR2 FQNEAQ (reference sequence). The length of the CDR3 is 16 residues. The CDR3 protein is CASSLVSSGFTDTQYF. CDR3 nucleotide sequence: TGTGCCAGCAGCTTAGTATCTAGCGGTTTCACAGATACGCAGTATTTT.

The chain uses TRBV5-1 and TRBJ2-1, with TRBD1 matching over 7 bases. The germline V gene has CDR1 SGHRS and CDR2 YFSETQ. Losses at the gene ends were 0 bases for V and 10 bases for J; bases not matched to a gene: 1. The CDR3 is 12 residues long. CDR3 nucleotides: TGCGCCAGCAGCTTGGGACAGGGAGAGCAGTTCTTC. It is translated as CASSLGQGEQFF.